One sample yielded the 21 T cell receptor beta chains listed below, sequenced in a study of early T cells in non-severe SARS-CoV-2 infection. TCRdb called the 5' RACE reads again in MiXCR, with one record for every CDR3 protein. The data hold more than 50,000 distinct CDR3 sequences, with approximately 13% observed a single time. Specimen: whole blood, collected at baseline. The source is an adult who was a healthcare worker with PCR-confirmed SARS-CoV-2 infection or an uninfected control (not recorded which).

The chain employs TRBV28 and TRBJ1-2; 12 bases line up with TRBD1. This CDR3 spans 14 amino acids. Germline V gives CDR1 MDHEN, CDR2 SYDVKM. J was trimmed by 9 bases and V by 6 bases; bases with no gene match: 8. DNA of the CDR3: TGTGCCAGCAGACCCGGGACAGGGGGCGTGAGCTACACCTTC. Translated, it gives CASRPGTGGVSYTF.

This clonotype showed up many times. V is TRBV20-1 and J is TRBJ1-2; D unclear. Trimming took 7 bases from V and 2 from J, leaving 14 bases between them. The CDR3 runs 13 residues. Germline V CDR1 and CDR2: DFQATT, SNEGSKA (reference sequence). CDR3 bases: TGCAGTGGGACTGGGATGCCGAACTATGGCTACACCTTC. This sequence encodes CSGTGMPNYGYTF.

The chain has TRBV6-6 and TRBJ2-2, with D hard to call. Germline V gives CDR1 MNHNY, CDR2 SVGAGI (reference sequence). The length of the CDR3 is 13 residues. Trimming pared 2 bases from V and 4 bases from J, leaving 5 bases between. CDR3 residues: CASSYIATGELFF. Written as DNA, the CDR3 is TGTGCCAGCAGTTACATAGCCACCGGGGAGCTGTTTTTT.

This clonotype has a count of ten or more. V and J are TRBV11-1 and TRBJ2-1; D possibly uses TRBD1 or TRBD2 (6 bases each). CDR3 length: 13 amino acids. V was pared by 5 bases and J by 8 bases, with 13 bases between. CDR1 and CDR2 (germline): SGHAT, FQDESV (reference sequence). Here the CDR3 reads CASSGGPVYEQFF. The CDR3 region has the DNA TGTGCCAGCAGCGGGGGGCCAGTCTATGAGCAGTTCTTC.

This clonotype was counted a few times. An end of the junction does not agree with germline; a read error may underlie this. CDR3 in amino acids: CVSSLTGGLSDTQYF. The DNA for the CDR3 is TGTGTCAGCAGCCTCACGGGAGGCTTATCGGATACGCAGTATTTT. The rearrangement links TRBV7-9 to TRBJ2-3, with TRBD2 identical over 7 bases. CDR3 length equals 15 residues. Looked up from germline, CDR1 is SEHNR and CDR2 is FQNEAQ (reference sequence). The full variable domain, completed using reference TRBV7-9 and TRBJ2-3, is DTGVSQNPRHKITKRGQNVTFRCDPISEHNRLYWYRQTLGQGPEFLTYFQNEAQLEKSRLLSDRFSAERPKGSFSTLEIQRTEQGDSAMYLCVSSLTGGLSDTQYFGPGTRLTVL.

This clonotype was counted at least ten times. This rearrangement joins TRBV11-2 to TRBJ2-2; a weak D match, TRBD2 (5 bases). The V and J ends lost 5 bases and 6 bases respectively, with 13 bases between them. The CDR3 loop spans 14 amino acids. Looked up from germline, CDR1 is SGHAT and CDR2 is FQNNGV. The CDR3 DNA sequence: TGTGCCAGCAGCCCCGAGGGTCCCGCCGGGGAGCTGTTTTTT. As protein: CASSPEGPAGELFF.

The rearrangement links TRBV6-6 to TRBJ1-1; TRBD1 agrees at 8 bases. Trimming took 2 bases from V and 5 from J; bases not matched to a gene: 7. Germline values: CDR1 MNHNY, CDR2 SVGAGI (reference sequence). The CDR3 is 15 residues long. The CDR3 reads CASSYGDRRGTEAFF. In nucleotides, the CDR3 is TGTGCCAGCAGTTACGGGGACAGGCGTGGGACTGAAGCTTTCTTT.

Turning to this clonotype: A junction boundary mismatches the germline segment, possibly from a read error. The chain carries TRBV6-5 and TRBJ1-1; D might be TRBD1 (6 bases). The CDR3 consists of 14 residues. Per the germline V gene, CDR1 is MNHEY and CDR2 is SVGAGI. The CDR3 loop reads CASSPGHWNTEVFF. CDR3 nucleotides: TGTGCCAGCAGTCCGGGACACTGGAACACTGAAGTTTTCTTT.

There are many counts of this clonotype. The chain links TRBV19 to TRBJ2-1, with 8 bases that match TRBD2. The V gene's germline CDR1 is LNHDA and CDR2 SQIVND (reference sequence). The J segment lost 2 bases and the V segment lost 6 bases, leaving 9 bases of the junction unmatched. The CDR3 has 16 amino acids. CDR3 DNA sequence: TGTGCCAGTAGCGGGGCAACTAGCGGAACCTACAATGAGCAGTTCTTC. It translates to CASSGATSGTYNEQFF.

V and J are TRBV24-1 and TRBJ2-5, with a tentative D call TRBD1 (5 bases). CDR1 is KGHDR and CDR2 is SFDVKD in the germline V gene. CDR3 size: 16 residues. V was clipped by 3 bases and J by 5 bases, with 18 bases between them. The CDR3 DNA sequence: TGTGCCACCAGTGATCGTGCTGCAGGGATCCTGGAGACCCAGTACTTC. Protein: CATSDRAAGILETQYF.

This clonotype was seen a few times. The chain has TRBV20-1 and TRBJ2-3; D is possibly TRBD2 (6 bases). V was trimmed by 5 bases and J by 5 bases, leaving 17 bases between them. The V gene's germline CDR1 is DFQATT and CDR2 SNEGSKA (reference sequence). The CDR3 totals 14 residues. The CDR3 nucleotides read TGCAGTGCTTCTGGGACTCCCTGGGGAGATACGCAGTATTTT. Translating it yields CSASGTPWGDTQYF.

This clonotype was seen a handful of times. The rearrangement links TRBV28 to TRBJ2-5, with 9 bases that match TRBD2. This CDR3 comprises 16 residues. J lost 4 bases, V lost 5 bases, and 11 bases had no gene match. Germline CDR1 and CDR2: MDHEN and SYDVKM. The DNA of the CDR3 is TGTGCCAGCAGTCCGGCGTTAGCGGGGGTGCGAGAGACCCAGTACTTC. It specifies CASSPALAGVRETQYF. Based on the CDR3 plus reference TRBV28 and TRBJ2-5, the full variable domain is DVKVTQSSRYLVKRTGEKVFLECVQDMDHENMFWYRQDPGLGLRLIYFSYDVKMKEKGDIPEGYSVSREKKERFSLILESASTNQTSMYLCASSPALAGVRETQYFGPGTRLLVL.

The chain is built from TRBV9 and TRBJ2-1; D gene uncertain. V gave up 4 bases and J gave up 9 bases, with 11 bases separating them. Looked up from germline, CDR1 is SGDLS and CDR2 is YYNGEE. There are 12 residues in the CDR3. DNA for the CDR3: TGTGCCAGCAGCCTTCAAGGCTCTGAGCAGTTCTTC. It specifies CASSLQGSEQFF.

The rearrangement joins TRBV6-2 or TRBV6-3 to TRBJ2-7, with a weak D call TRBD1 (6 bases). Germline V gives CDR1 MNHEY, CDR2 SVGEGT. V was pared by 7 bases and J by 7 bases, with 26 bases between. The CDR3 has 16 residues. CDR3: CASIKQGSGQSREQYF. In nucleotides, the CDR3 is TGTGCCAGCATCAAACAGGGATCGGGTCAGTCGCGGGAGCAGTACTTC.

The chain uses TRBV12-3 or TRBV12-4 and TRBJ1-2; D may be TRBD1 (6 bases). V lost 9 bases and J lost 4, with 12 bases in between. The CDR3 consists of 12 residues. CDR3 loop: CARGQRTYGYTF. CDR3 nucleotides: TGTGCCAGAGGACAGCGAACCTATGGCTACACCTTC.

In its sample, this clonotype was seen many times. The chain combines TRBV11-2 with TRBJ2-1; 11 nucleotides line up with TRBD2. The junction had 6 bases not matched to a gene; V was cut back by 5 bases and J by 3 bases. The germline CDR1 and CDR2 sequences are SGHAT and FQNNGV. The CDR3 contains 16 residues. The CDR3 here is CASSMTSGASYNEQFF. The DNA for the CDR3 is TGTGCCAGCAGCATGACTAGCGGGGCGAGCTACAATGAGCAGTTCTTC.

This chain connects TRBV10-3 to TRBJ1-6; TRBD1 is a possible D gene (5 bases). Germline loops: CDR1 ENHRY, CDR2 SYGVKD. The V end lost 4 bases, the J end lost 7 bases, and 5 bases lay between the germline ends. CDR3 length: 12 residues. The CDR3 is CAISGGNSPLHF. The CDR3 DNA is TGTGCCATCAGTGGGGGGAATTCACCCCTCCACTTT.

This clonotype has a count of ten or more. This chain connects TRBV20-1 to TRBJ2-3, with 8 bases matching TRBD2. This CDR3 spans 13 amino acids. Germline V gene sequence: CDR1 DFQATT, CDR2 SNEGSKA (reference sequence). J lost 4 bases, V lost 5 bases, and 5 bases had no gene match. DNA of the CDR3: TGCAGTGCTGTGGCGGGGGGCCCAGATACGCAGTATTTT. As protein: CSAVAGGPDTQYF.

This clonotype has more than one count but fewer than ten. J is TRBJ1-5 and V is TRBV6-2 or TRBV6-3; no firm D call. Trimming pared 6 bases from V and 11 bases from J, leaving 20 bases between. The CDR3 covers 14 residues. Looked up from germline, CDR1 is MNHEY and CDR2 is SVGEGT. As DNA, the CDR3 is TGTGCCAGCAGCTCTGGAGCCTTTTTAGGGTCCCAGCATTTT. Its translation is CASSSGAFLGSQHF.

The chain links TRBV7-9 to TRBJ1-4, with TRBD1 matching over 9 bases. The J segment lost 8 bases and the V segment lost 5 bases, leaving 9 bases of the junction unmatched. The CDR3 runs 15 residues. Germline V gene data show CDR1 as SEHNR and CDR2 as FQNEAQ (reference sequence). In DNA, the CDR3 is TGTGCCAGCAGCCGCCCGGGACAGGGCCCCGAAAAACTGTTTTTT. As protein: CASSRPGQGPEKLFF.

V usage is TRBV12-3 or TRBV12-4 and J usage is TRBJ1-2; the match to TRBD1 covers 7 bases. J gave up 3 bases and V 3 bases, and 1 base lay outside the gene matches. The CDR3 covers 13 residues. CDR3 region: CASSFGTDYGYTF. Written as DNA, the CDR3 is TGTGCCAGCAGTTTTGGGACAGACTATGGCTACACCTTC.